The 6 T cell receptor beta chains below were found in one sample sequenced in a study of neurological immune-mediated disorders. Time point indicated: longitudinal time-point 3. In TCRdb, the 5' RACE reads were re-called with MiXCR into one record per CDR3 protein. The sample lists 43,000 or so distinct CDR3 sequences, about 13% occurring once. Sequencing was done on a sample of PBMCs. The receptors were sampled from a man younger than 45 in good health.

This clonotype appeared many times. CDR3 region: CASSWGVGGAGAYEQYF. CDR3 DNA sequence: TGTGCCAGCAGCTGGGGGGTCGGGGGGGCCGGGGCCTACGAGCAGTACTTC. J is TRBJ2-7 and V is TRBV5-5, with 8 bases aligning to TRBD2. The CDR3 contains 17 residues. Germline V gene sequence: CDR1 SGHKS, CDR2 YYEKEE (reference sequence). Trimming removed 3 bases from V and 2 bases from J; junction bases left unmatched: 13.

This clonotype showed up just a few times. The CDR3 here is CASSGGTALRGREKLFF. Here the CDR3 DNA reads TGCGCCAGCAGCGGCGGGACGGCACTTAGAGGACGGGAAAAACTGTTTTTT. The rearrangement uses TRBV5-1 and TRBJ1-4, with D possibly being TRBD1 (5 bases). Trimming took off 4 bases at V and 8 bases at J, with 24 bases between the two ends. This CDR3 has 17 residues. The germline CDR1 and CDR2 sequences are SGHRS and YFSETQ.

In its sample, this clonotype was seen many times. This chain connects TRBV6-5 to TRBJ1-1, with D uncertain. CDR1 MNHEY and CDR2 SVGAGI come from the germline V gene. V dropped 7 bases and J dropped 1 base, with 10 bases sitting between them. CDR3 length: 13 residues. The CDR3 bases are TGTGCCAGCACCCCCGCAGGGAACACTGAAGCTTTCTTT. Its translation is CASTPAGNTEAFF.

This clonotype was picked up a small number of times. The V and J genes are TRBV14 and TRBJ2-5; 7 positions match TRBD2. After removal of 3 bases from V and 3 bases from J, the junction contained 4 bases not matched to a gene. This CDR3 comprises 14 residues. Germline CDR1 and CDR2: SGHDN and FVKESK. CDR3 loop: CASSHSLAEETQYF. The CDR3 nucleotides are TGTGCCAGCAGCCACAGCCTAGCGGAAGAGACCCAGTACTTC.

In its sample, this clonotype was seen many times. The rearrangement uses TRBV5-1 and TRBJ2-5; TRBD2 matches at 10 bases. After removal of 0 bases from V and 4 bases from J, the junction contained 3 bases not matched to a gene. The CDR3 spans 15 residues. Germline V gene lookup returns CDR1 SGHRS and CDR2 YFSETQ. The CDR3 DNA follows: TGCGCCAGCAGCTTGGGGACTAGCGGCCCAGAGACCCAGTACTTC. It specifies CASSLGTSGPETQYF.

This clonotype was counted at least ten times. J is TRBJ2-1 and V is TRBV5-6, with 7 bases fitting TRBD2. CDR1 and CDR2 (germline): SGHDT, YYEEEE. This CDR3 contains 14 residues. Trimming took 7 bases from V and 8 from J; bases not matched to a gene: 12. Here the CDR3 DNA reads TGTGCCAGCTGGGGGAGACTAGCCTCCCATGAGCAGTTCTTC. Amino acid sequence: CASWGRLASHEQFF.